The 14 T cell receptor beta chains given below trace back to one sample, sequenced in a study of B cell selection in AIRE deficiency. Data came from immunoSEQ multiplex PCR; TCRdb stores just in-frame clones and leaves some out. The sample has approximately 19,000 clones, more than 95% seen once. Conventional CD4 T cells were sorted as CD4+CD127+ cells. The specimen sequenced was conventional CD4+ T cells sorted from PBMCs. These receptor sequences come from a human donor with AIRE deficiency.

V usage is TRBV7-6 and J usage is TRBJ2-5; 8 nucleotides align to TRBD1. V lost 5 bases to trimming and J lost 5 bases; unmatched junction nucleotides: 10. This CDR3 comprises 15 residues. The germline gives CDR1 SGHVS, CDR2 FNYEAQ. The chain's CDR3 is CASSHRTGRRETQYF. The CDR3 DNA follows: TGTGCCAGCAGCCACCGGACAGGGAGGAGGGAGACCCAGTACTTC.

The V call is TRBV19, the J call TRBJ2-7, with no clear D. The CDR3 contains 13 residues. CDR1 and CDR2 (germline): LNHDA, SQIVND (reference sequence). The germline V and J ends were trimmed by 3 bases and 5 bases, with 11 bases remaining between them. CDR3 in amino acids: CASSIGKGNEQYF. The CDR3 DNA reads as TGTGCCAGTAGTATTGGCAAAGGGAACGAGCAGTACTTC.

This rearrangement joins TRBV4-2 to TRBJ1-6; possible D gene TRBD1, 6 bases. The CDR3 is 17 residues long. The V end lost 4 bases, the J end lost 0 bases, and 13 bases lay between the germline ends. The V gene's germline CDR1 is LGHNA and CDR2 YNFKEQ. CDR3 nucleotide sequence: TGTGCCAGCAGCCCCGGTACAGGGAGCTCCTATAATTCACCCCTCCACTTT. Encoded protein: CASSPGTGSSYNSPLHF.

The chain couples TRBV5-5 to TRBJ1-2; no clear D gene. Germline loops: CDR1 SGHKS, CDR2 YYEKEE (reference sequence). V was pared by 4 bases and J by 2 bases, with 9 bases between. The CDR3 consists of 13 residues. The CDR3 reads CASSPGQNYGYTF. The CDR3 nucleotides read TGTGCCAGCAGCCCCGGGCAGAACTATGGCTACACCTTC.

The chain couples TRBV29-1 to TRBJ2-7; weak D call: TRBD1 (9 bases). The CDR3 runs 14 residues. Trimming stripped 7 bases from V and 3 bases from J, with 19 bases between. CDR1 is SQVTM and CDR2 is ANQGSEA in the germline V gene. CDR3 bases: TGCAGCGCCGGGGGGGGACAGGGCTTCTACGAGCAGTACTTC. Its protein is CSAGGGQGFYEQYF.

V and J are TRBV2 and TRBJ1-1; D gene uncertain. This CDR3 has 13 amino acids. Trimming took off 6 bases at V and 4 bases at J, with 12 bases between the two ends. Germline-derived CDR1 and CDR2 are SNHLY and FYNNEI. DNA of the CDR3: TGTGCCAGCAGGGTCGAACAGTCCACTGAAGCTTTCTTT. This encodes CASRVEQSTEAFF.

The rearrangement joins TRBV5-1 to TRBJ2-5, with TRBD1 identical over 8 bases. Germline assignment: CDR1 SGHRS and CDR2 YFSETQ. The CDR3 consists of 17 residues. V shed 0 bases and J 2 bases; nucleotides not matched to a gene: 9. The CDR3 loop reads CASSLARQGYSQETQYF. The CDR3 DNA sequence: TGCGCCAGCAGCTTGGCCCGACAGGGGTACTCTCAAGAGACCCAGTACTTC.

This clone was counted a single time. The J gene is TRBJ2-1, the V gene TRBV5-1; D might be TRBD1 (5 bases). Deletions cut 4 bases from V and 10 bases from J, with 21 bases between. There are 15 residues in the CDR3. Germline CDR1 and CDR2: SGHRS and YFSETQ. The CDR3 spells CASSAGSPGQGEQFF. In nucleotides, the CDR3 is TGCGCCAGCAGCGCTGGGTCCCCTGGGCAGGGCGAGCAGTTCTTC.

This clone has a single count. V and J are TRBV27 and TRBJ2-7; D not resolved. Looked up from germline, CDR1 is MNHEY and CDR2 is SMNVEV (reference sequence). The CDR3 has 15 residues. The V and J ends lost 6 bases and 1 base respectively, with 16 bases between them. CDR3 DNA: TGTGCCAGCAGCCCGACAACTTTGACATCCTACGAGCAGTACTTC. Its translation: CASSPTTLTSYEQYF.

This clone was detected only once. J is TRBJ1-6 and V is TRBV28; D call uncertain. Trimming shortened V by 5 bases and J by 2 bases, and 4 bases separated the two germline ends. The germline V gene encodes CDR1 MDHEN and CDR2 SYDVKM. This CDR3 contains 13 residues. Here the CDR3 DNA reads TGTGCCAGCAGTCGGACCTATAATTCACCCCTCCACTTT. This codes for CASSRTYNSPLHF.

This clone appeared once. The CDR3 reads CASSLGSLAGGPTDTQYF. In nucleotides, the CDR3 is TGTGCCAGCAGCTTAGGTTCCCTGGCGGGAGGGCCCACAGATACGCAGTATTTT. J is TRBJ2-3 and V is TRBV7-3; TRBD2 matches at 9 bases. CDR1 and CDR2 from the germline V gene are SGHTA and FQGTGA. The CDR3 is 18 residues long. Trimming at V came to 2 bases and at J to 2 bases, leaving 11 bases not matched to a gene.

The chain has TRBV5-1 and TRBJ1-6; 9 bases are shared with TRBD1. V lost 3 bases, J lost 7 bases, and 2 bases stayed unmatched. CDR3 length equals 14 residues. Germline V gene data show CDR1 as SGHRS and CDR2 as YFSETQ. The CDR3 spells CASSSGTGNSPLHF. For the CDR3, the DNA is TGCGCCAGCAGCTCCGGGACAGGGAATTCACCCCTCCACTTT.

V and J are TRBV16 and TRBJ1-2; 9 positions match TRBD1. Germline values: CDR1 KGHSY, CDR2 FQNENV. J was trimmed by 8 bases and V by 0 bases; bases with no gene match: 7. This CDR3 has 15 residues. DNA for the CDR3: TGTGCCAGCAGCCAATCGACGGGACAGGGTCACGGCTACACCTTC. Encoded protein: CASSQSTGQGHGYTF.

The chain employs TRBV14 and TRBJ2-3, with D possibly called TRBD1 or TRBD2 (5 bases each). Trimming pared 4 bases from V and 0 bases from J, leaving 14 bases between. This CDR3 spans 16 amino acids. Germline V lookup: CDR1 SGHDN, CDR2 FVKESK. CDR3 sequence reads: CASSPWDLRSTDTQYF. CDR3 nucleotides: TGTGCCAGCAGCCCATGGGACCTTCGGAGCACAGATACGCAGTATTTT.